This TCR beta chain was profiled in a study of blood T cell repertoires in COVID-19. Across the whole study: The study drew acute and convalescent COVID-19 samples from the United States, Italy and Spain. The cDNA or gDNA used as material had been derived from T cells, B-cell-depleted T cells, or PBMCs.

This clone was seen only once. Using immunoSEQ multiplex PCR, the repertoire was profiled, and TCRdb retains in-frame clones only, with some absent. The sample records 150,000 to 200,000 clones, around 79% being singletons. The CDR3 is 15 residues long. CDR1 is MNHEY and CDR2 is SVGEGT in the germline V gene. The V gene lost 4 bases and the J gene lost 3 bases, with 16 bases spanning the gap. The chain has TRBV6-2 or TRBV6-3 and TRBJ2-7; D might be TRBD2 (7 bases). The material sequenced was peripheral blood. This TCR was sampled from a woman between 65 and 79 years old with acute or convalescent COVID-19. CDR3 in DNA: TGTGCCAGCAGTTCTCCACGGGGGGCCCACTACGAGCAGTACTTC. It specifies CASSSPRGAHYEQYF.